This TCR beta chain was documented in a study of shared T cell receptors in the human thymus. This CDR3 contains 15 residues. Germline-derived CDR1 and CDR2 are LGHNT and FRNRAP. Trimming cost V 1 base and J 2 bases, with 6 bases left between them. The repertoire was sequenced with immunoSEQ multiplex PCR; TCRdb's copy has only in-frame clones and lacks some. The top ten hold more than 0.01% of the sample, which has 650,000 to 950,000 clones, 70% to 90% seen once. A further study also used this sample, focusing on human thymus T cells. As reported in that work: The source of the thymus tissue was resections taken during corrective heart surgery. Within thymic and blood repertoires, V and J gene usage appeared to be biased. Unrelated individuals reportedly shared highly overlapping thymic TCR repertoires.

Sequenced sample: thymocytes. The receptor was isolated from a girl less than two years old with a congenital heart defect. The chain links TRBV12-5 to TRBJ2-6, with D tentatively TRBD1 (6 bases). The CDR3 is CASGLDRAGANVLTF. In DNA form, the CDR3 reads TGTGCTAGTGGTTTGGACAGGGCTGGGGCCAACGTCCTGACTTTC.